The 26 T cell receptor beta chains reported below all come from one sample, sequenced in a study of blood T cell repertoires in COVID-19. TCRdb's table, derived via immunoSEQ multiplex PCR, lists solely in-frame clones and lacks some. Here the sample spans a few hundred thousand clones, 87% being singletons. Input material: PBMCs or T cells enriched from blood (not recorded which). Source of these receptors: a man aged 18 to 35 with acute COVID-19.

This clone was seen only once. CDR3 coding DNA: TGCGCCAGCAGCCAAGGACTAGCGCGATACAATGAGCAGTTCTTC. The encoded protein is CASSQGLARYNEQFF. The rearrangement joins TRBV4-1 to TRBJ2-1; 8 bases fit TRBD2. Per germline, CDR1 MGHRA and CDR2 YSYEKL. CDR3 length: 15 residues. V dropped 1 base and J dropped 4; count of bases not matched to a gene: 3.

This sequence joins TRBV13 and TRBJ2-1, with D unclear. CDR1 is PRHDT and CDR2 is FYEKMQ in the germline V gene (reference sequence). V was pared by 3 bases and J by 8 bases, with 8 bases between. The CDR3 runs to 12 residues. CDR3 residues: CASSFSSYEQFF. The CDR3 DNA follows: TGTGCCAGCAGCTTTAGTAGCTATGAGCAGTTCTTC.

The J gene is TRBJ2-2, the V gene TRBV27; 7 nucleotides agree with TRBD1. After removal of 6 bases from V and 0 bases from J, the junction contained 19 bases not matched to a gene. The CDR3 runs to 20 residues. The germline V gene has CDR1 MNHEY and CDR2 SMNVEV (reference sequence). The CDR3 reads CASSPMADPQGSANTGELFF. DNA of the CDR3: TGTGCCAGCAGCCCTATGGCGGACCCACAGGGGTCCGCGAACACCGGGGAGCTGTTTTTT.

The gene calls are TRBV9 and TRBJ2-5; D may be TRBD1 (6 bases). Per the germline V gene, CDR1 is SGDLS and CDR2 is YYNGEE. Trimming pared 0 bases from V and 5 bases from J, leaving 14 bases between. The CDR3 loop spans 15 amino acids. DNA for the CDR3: TGTGCCAGCAGCGTAGAAGACAGGCCGTGGGAGACCCAGTACTTC. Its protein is CASSVEDRPWETQYF.

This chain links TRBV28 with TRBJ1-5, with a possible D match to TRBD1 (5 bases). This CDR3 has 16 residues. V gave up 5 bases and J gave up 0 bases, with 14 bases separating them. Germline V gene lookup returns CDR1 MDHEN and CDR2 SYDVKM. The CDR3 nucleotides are TGTGCCAGCAGTCGACTTCAGGGTAATAGCAATCAGCCCCAGCATTTT. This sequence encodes CASSRLQGNSNQPQHF.

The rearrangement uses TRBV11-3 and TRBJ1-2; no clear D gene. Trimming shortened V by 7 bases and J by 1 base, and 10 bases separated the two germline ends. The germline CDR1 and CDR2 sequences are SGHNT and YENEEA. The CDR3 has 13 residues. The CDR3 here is CASTAGSNYGYTF. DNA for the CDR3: TGTGCCAGCACGGCTGGGAGTAACTATGGCTACACCTTC.

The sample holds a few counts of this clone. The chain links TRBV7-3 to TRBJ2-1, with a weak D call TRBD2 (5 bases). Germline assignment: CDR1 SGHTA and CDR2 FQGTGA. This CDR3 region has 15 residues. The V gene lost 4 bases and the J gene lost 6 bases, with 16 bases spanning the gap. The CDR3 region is CASSSGPEGTNEQFF. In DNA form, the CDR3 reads TGTGCCAGCAGCTCCGGACCTGAGGGTACCAATGAGCAGTTCTTC.

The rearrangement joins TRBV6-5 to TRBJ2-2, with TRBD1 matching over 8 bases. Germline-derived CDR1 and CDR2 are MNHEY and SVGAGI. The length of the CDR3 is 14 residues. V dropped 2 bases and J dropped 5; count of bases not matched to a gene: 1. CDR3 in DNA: TGTGCCAGCAGTTACGACAGGGGTACCGGGGAGCTGTTTTTT. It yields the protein CASSYDRGTGELFF.

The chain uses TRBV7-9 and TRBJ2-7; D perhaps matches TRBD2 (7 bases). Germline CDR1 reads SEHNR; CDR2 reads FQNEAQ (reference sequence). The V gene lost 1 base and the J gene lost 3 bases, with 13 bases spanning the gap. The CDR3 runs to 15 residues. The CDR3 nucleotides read TGTGCCAGCAGCTTAGGAGGGGGGAGGGTCTACGAGCAGTACTTC. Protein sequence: CASSLGGGRVYEQYF.

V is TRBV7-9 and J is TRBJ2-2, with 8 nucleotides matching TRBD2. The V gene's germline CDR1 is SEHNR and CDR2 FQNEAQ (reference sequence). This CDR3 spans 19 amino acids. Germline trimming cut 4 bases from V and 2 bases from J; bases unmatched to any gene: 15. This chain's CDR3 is CASSSSPAREGLNTGELFF. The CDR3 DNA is TGTGCCAGCAGCTCTAGCCCCGCACGGGAGGGACTTAACACCGGGGAGCTGTTTTTT.

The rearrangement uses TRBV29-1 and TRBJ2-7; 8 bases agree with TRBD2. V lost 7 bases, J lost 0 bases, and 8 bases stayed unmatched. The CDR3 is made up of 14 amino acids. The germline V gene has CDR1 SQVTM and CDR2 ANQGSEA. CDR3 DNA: TGCAGCGCCTCGACTAGCGCGAGCTCCTACGAGCAGTACTTC. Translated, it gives CSASTSASSYEQYF.

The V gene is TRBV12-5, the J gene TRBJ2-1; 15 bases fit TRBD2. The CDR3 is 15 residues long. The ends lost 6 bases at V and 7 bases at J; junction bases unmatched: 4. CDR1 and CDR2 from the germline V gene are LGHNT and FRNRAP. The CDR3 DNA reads TGTGCTAGTGGGGGGACTAGCGGGAGGAGGAATGAGCAGTTCTTC. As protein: CASGGTSGRRNEQFF.

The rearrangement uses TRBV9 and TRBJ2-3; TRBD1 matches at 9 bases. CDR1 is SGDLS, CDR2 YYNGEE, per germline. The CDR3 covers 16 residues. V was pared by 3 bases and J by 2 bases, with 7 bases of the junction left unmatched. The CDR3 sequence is CASSGGTGSTTDTQYF. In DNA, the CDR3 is TGTGCCAGCAGCGGAGGGACAGGGAGTACCACAGATACGCAGTATTTT.

CDR3 DNA sequence: TGTGCCAGCAGTTTTTACAGAAAATACGAGCAGTACTTC. This gives the protein CASSFYRKYEQYF. The rearrangement joins TRBV28 to TRBJ2-7, with D unclear. The germline V gene has CDR1 MDHEN and CDR2 SYDVKM. With 3 bases removed from V and 4 bases from J, the gap between germline ends came to 10 bases. The CDR3 has 13 amino acids. The full variable domain, its missing parts supplied by reference TRBV28 and TRBJ2-7, is DVKVTQSSRYLVKRTGEKVFLECVQDMDHENMFWYRQDPGLGLRLIYFSYDVKMKEKGDIPEGYSVSREKKERFSLILESASTNQTSMYLCASSFYRKYEQYFGPGTRLTVT.

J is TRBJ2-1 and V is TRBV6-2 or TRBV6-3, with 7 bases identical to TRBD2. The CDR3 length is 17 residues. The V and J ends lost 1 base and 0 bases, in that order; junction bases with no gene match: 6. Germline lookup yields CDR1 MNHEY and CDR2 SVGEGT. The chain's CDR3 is CASSYFSSGSSYNEQFF. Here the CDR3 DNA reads TGTGCCAGCAGTTACTTTTCTAGCGGCTCCTCCTACAATGAGCAGTTCTTC.

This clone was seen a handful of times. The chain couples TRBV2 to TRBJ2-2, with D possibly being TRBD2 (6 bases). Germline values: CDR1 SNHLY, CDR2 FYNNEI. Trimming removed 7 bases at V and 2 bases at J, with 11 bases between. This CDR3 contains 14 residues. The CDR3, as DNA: TGTGCCAGCACCGGGGACTTTAACACCGGGGAGCTGTTTTTT. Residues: CASTGDFNTGELFF.

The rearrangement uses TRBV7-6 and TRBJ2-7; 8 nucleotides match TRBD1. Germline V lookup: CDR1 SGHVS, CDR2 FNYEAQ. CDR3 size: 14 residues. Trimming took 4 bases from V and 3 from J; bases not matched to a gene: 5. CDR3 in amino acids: CASSSGTGYYEQYF. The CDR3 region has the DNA TGTGCCAGCAGCTCCGGGACAGGCTACTACGAGCAGTACTTC.

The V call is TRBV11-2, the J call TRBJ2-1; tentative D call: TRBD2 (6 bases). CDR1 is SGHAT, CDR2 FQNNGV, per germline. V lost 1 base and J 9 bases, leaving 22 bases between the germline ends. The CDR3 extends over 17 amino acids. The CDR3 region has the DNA TGTGCCAGCAGCTTAGTAACTTCCGGGAGTTTTAAGGGTGAGCAGTTCTTC. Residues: CASSLVTSGSFKGEQFF.

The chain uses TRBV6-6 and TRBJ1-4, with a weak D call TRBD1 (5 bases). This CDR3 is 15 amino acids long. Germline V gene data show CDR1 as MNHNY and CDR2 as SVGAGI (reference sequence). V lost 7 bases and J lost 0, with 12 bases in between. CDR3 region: CASILDSSTNEKLFF. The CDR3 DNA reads TGTGCCAGCATCCTCGACAGTTCAACTAATGAAAAACTGTTTTTT.

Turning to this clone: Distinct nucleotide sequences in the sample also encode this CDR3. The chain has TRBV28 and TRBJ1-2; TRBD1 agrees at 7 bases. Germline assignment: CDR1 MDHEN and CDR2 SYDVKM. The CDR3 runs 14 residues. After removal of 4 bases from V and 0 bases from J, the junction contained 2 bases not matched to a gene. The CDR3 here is CASSSGTANYGYTF. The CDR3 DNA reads TGTGCCAGCAGTTCCGGGACAGCTAACTATGGCTACACCTTC.

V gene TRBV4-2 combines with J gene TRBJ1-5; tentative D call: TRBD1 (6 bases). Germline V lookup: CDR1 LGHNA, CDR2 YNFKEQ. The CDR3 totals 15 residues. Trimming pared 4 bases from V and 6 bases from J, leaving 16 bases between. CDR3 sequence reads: CASSPTRGAGQPQHF. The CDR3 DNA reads TGTGCCAGCAGCCCGACCCGGGGGGCCGGTCAGCCCCAGCATTTT.

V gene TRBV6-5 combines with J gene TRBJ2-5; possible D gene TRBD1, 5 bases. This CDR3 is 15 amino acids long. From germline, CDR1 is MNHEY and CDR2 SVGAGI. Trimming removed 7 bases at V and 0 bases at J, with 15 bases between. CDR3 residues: CASTKRQIDQETQYF. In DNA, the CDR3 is TGTGCCAGCACCAAGAGACAGATTGACCAAGAGACCCAGTACTTC.

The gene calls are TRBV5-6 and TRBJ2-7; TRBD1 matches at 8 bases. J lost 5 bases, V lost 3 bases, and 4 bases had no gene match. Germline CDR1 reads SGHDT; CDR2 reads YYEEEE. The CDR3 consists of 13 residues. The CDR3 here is CASSWTGFNEQYF. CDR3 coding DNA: TGTGCCAGCAGCTGGACAGGGTTTAACGAGCAGTACTTC. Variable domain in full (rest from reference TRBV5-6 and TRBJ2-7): DAGVTQSPTHLIKTRGQQVTLRCSPKSGHDTVSWYQQALGQGPQFIFQYYEEEERQRGNFPDRFSGHQFPNYSSELNVNALLLGDSALYLCASSWTGFNEQYFGPGTRLTVT.

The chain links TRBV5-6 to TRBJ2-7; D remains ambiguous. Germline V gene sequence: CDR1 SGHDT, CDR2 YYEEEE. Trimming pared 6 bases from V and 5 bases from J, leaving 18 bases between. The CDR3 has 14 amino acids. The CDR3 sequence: CASTYGELSHEQYF. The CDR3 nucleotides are TGTGCCAGCACGTACGGTGAGCTATCCCACGAGCAGTACTTC.

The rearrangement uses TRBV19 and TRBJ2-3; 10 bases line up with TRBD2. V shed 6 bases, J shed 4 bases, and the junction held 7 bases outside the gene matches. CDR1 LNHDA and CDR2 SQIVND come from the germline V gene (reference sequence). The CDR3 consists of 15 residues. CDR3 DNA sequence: TGTGCCAGTAGGGCTAGCGGGAGTCTACCAGATACGCAGTATTTT. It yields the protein CASRASGSLPDTQYF.

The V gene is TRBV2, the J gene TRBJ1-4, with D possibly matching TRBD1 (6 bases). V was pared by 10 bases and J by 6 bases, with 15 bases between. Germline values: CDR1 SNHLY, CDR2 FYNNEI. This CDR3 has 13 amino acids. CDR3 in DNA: TGTGCCACTCAACAGGGCTTTGATGAAAAACTGTTTTTT. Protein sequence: CATQQGFDEKLFF.